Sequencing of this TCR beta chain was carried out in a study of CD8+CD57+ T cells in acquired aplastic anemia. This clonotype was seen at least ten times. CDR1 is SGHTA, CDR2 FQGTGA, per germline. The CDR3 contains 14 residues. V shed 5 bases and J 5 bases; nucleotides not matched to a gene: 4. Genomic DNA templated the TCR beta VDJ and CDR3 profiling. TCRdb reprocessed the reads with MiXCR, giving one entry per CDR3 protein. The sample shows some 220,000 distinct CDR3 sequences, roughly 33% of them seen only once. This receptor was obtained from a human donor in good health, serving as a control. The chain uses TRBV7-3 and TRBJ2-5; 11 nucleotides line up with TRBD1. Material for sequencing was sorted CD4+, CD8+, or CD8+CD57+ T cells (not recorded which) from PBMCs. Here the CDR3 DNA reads TGTGCCAGCAGCCCAGGACAGGGGGCCGAGACCCAGTACTTC. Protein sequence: CASSPGQGAETQYF.